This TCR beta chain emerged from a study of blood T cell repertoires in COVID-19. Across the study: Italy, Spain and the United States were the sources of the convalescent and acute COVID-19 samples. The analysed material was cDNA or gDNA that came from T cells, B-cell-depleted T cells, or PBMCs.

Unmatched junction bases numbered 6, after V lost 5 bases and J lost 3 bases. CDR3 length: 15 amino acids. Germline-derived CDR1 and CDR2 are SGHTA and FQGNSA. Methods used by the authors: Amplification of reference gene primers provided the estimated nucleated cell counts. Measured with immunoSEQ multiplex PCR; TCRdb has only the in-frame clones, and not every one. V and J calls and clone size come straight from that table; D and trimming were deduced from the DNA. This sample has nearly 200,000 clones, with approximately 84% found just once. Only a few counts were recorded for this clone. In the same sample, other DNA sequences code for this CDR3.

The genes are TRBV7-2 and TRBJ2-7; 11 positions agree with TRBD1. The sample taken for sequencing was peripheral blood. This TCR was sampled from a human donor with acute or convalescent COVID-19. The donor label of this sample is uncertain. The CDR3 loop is CASSPLGTGGYEQYF. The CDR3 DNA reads TGTGCCAGCAGCCCCCTAGGGACAGGGGGCTACGAGCAGTACTTC.